The sequence of this T cell receptor (beta chain) was determined in a study of blood T cells in healthy people across ages. Background on the study: Template switching caught about one barcoded beta molecule for each two T cells. Study findings and constraints: Researchers report that TCR beta diversity correlated strongly with naive T cell percentage. Aged donors had fewer naive CD4+ cells and lower diversity than long-lived donors.

For the second PCR, which ran for 7 to 11 cycles, a sample-barcoded 5' primer and a J-beta primer mix were used. Tags on each cDNA molecule came from a template-switch adaptor with 12 random nucleotides. MiXCR, applied by TCRdb to the 5' RACE reads, yields one record per CDR3 protein. The sample lists 1,300,000 or so distinct CDR3 sequences; approximately 59% were seen once. CDR1 is KGHSH, CDR2 LQKENI, per germline. V lost 2 bases to trimming and J lost 0 bases, with 9 bases between them. The length of the CDR3 is 15 residues. The table lists this clonotype with a few counts. What it binds is unknown. V and J are TRBV18 and TRBJ2-3; TRBD1 is a possible D gene (5 bases). The sequenced sample was blood. The clonotype comes from a man between 18 and 35 years old in good health. CDR3 loop: CASSPRGRSTDTQYF. The CDR3 coding sequence is TGTGCCAGCTCACCAAGGGGCAGGAGCACAGATACGCAGTATTTT. Variable domain in full (rest from reference TRBV18 and TRBJ2-3): NAGVMQNPRHLVRRRGQEARLRCSPMKGHSHVYWYRQLPEEGLKFMVYLQKENIIDESGMPKERFSAEFPKEGPSILRIQQVVRGDSAAYFCASSPRGRSTDTQYFGPGTRLTVL.